This T cell receptor (beta chain) was profiled in a study of shared clonotypes between healthy human individuals. DNA from unsorted PBMC was sequenced on ten immunoSEQ deep assay plates. The authors' processing: Because ImmunoSEQ provided only junction sequences with no quality scores, the filtering differed. Clones were sequenced by immunoSEQ multiplex PCR, and TCRdb holds only the in-frame ones, with some missing. V, J and clone size are those of that table, while D and trimming were read from the DNA. The data contain about half a million clones, about 84% of them singletons. Study results and caveats: In this cohort, only blood was sampled, and tissue repertoires likely differ.

Germline V CDR1 and CDR2: SGHDT, YYEEEE. V gave up 2 bases and J gave up 5 bases; unmatched junction bases: 7. CDR3 length: 15 residues. For this clone: Its specificity is unknown.

The sample comprised PBMCs. The chain combines TRBV5-6 with TRBJ2-5, with 9 positions matching TRBD1. The TCR comes from a woman in her thirties or forties in good health. Some clones in this sample may be carry-over from other donors' samples. The CDR3 nucleotides are TGTGCCAGCAGCTTACAGGGGGCTGTTCTGGAGACCCAGTACTTC. Translated: CASSLQGAVLETQYF.